The present T cell receptor beta chain was sequenced within a study of graft-versus-host responses after intestinal transplantation. Study information: Recipients uniformly received anti-thymocyte globulin induction, followed by tacrolimus and steroids for approximately 3 years.

Clones were read by immunoSEQ multiplex PCR, and TCRdb kept only the in-frame ones, dropping some. The table shows roughly 93,000 clones, with approximately 92% occurring only once. General study results and limits: Ileal or blood samples showed some GvH clones first, and such clones were also found in recipient marrow.

V lost 5 bases to trimming and J lost 9 bases; unmatched junction nucleotides: 4. This CDR3 comprises 14 residues. Germline V lookup: CDR1 SGHDT, CDR2 YYEEEE. Worth noting for this clone: Its target is not known.

The receptor was derived from a human donor who received an intestinal transplant. The rearrangement links TRBV5-6 to TRBJ1-6; 11 bases are a match to TRBD1. Sequenced material: unstimulated CD8+ T cells sorted from spleen or lymph node cells, taken before intestinal transplant. The CDR3 region has the DNA TGTGCCAGCAGTTCCGGGACAGGGGGTTCACCCCTCCACTTT. This sequence encodes CASSSGTGGSPLHF.